The following is a TCR beta chain sequence with its context. Its antigen is not known. The CDR3 extends over 14 amino acids. V shed 2 bases and J 7 bases; nucleotides not matched to a gene: 5. Per germline, CDR1 SGHTA and CDR2 FQGNSA. TCRdb re-called the 5' RACE reads through MiXCR, storing one row per CDR3 protein. The repertoire consists of approximately 40,000 distinct CDR3 sequences, with 7.5% occurring once and the leading ten covering approximately 30%. This sample was taken from a study of spatial heterogeneity in lung cancer. Study as a whole: Each unique TCR and UMI combination was seen more than ten times on average in raw reads. Findings of the study overall: More often at tumor resection than at routine follow-up, ubiquitous expanded tumor TCRs were detected in the blood.

Indicated time point: sample taken at primary tumor resection. TCRs were sequenced from unsorted whole RNA of tumor, nontumor lung or PBMC. The cohort: around 79 early-stage, untreated non-small cell lung cancer patients. The sequence derives from a male donor with early-stage non-small cell lung cancer. V gene TRBV7-2 combines with J gene TRBJ2-1; 7 bases agree with TRBD2. Sequenced here: PBMCs, sampled at surgery. As DNA, the CDR3 is TGTGCCAGCAGCTTACTGGCGGGAGTTAATGAGCAGTTCTTC. This encodes CASSLLAGVNEQFF.